The present entry profiles one T cell receptor beta chain with its context. TCRdb keeps only in-frame clones here, not all; method: immunoSEQ multiplex PCR. Of approximately 25,000 clones in the sample, around 86% were seen once. Germline V gene data show CDR1 as SGHKS and CDR2 as YYEKEE (reference sequence). The CDR3 is 15 amino acids. Trimming stripped 1 base from V and 4 bases from J, with 14 bases between. The entry originates in a study of T cells in narcolepsy. J is TRBJ1-2 and V is TRBV5-5; TRBD1 might be the D (6 bases). This receptor was taken from a human donor with narcolepsy. The source material was CD45RA- memory CD4+ T cells from PBMCs. CDR3 sequence reads: CASSLTSTGPYGYTF. CDR3 nucleotide sequence: TGTGCCAGCAGCTTGACCTCGACAGGTCCCTATGGCTACACCTTC.